At least ten counts were recorded for the clone carrying this T cell receptor beta chain. Its antigen is not identified. This sample was included in a study of CD8 T cells in ankylosing spondylitis. Study results and caveats: Significantly higher representation of disease-linked clones was reported for matched ankylosing spondylitis synovial fluid.

TCRdb independently ran MiXCR on the 5' RACE reads; one entry per CDR3 protein. The top ten clones hold around 7% of a sample with roughly 250,000 distinct CDR3 sequences, 7.5% to 9% of them seen once. Trimming took 5 bases from V and 7 from J, leaving 14 bases between them. The CDR3 totals 13 residues. The gene calls are TRBV12-3 or TRBV12-4 and TRBJ1-2; the D is unclear. The sequence came from a male donor with ankylosing spondylitis or in good health (not recorded which). Sequenced: blood, either unsorted or a sorted T cell fraction (not recorded which). CDR3 in amino acids: CASSVCPHCGYTF. CDR3 DNA: TGTGCCAGCAGTGTTTGCCCCCACTGTGGCTACACCTTC.